This T cell receptor (beta chain) is from a study of T cell repertoires in cytomegalovirus infection. As for the study in general: Carrying CMV and the relevant HLA type showed in public TCR beta signatures.

The CDR3 sequence is 17 residues long. V was shortened by 4 bases and J by 0 bases, with 15 bases between the two germline ends. Germline values: CDR1 MGHRA, CDR2 YSYEKL. This clonotype was counted at least ten times. TCRdb reprocessed the reads with MiXCR, giving one entry per CDR3 protein. The data contain 480,000 or so distinct CDR3 sequences, 11% of them singletons. This rearrangement joins TRBV4-1 to TRBJ2-2; maybe TRBD1 (6 bases). The sequence was obtained from a human donor in good health (CMV status not recorded). Some clones in this sample may be carry-over from other donors' samples. Sample: PBMCs. The CDR3 region has the DNA TGCGCCAGCAGCCTCCCCCCACAGGGAGCGAACACCGGGGAGCTGTTTTTT. Translated: CASSLPPQGANTGELFF.